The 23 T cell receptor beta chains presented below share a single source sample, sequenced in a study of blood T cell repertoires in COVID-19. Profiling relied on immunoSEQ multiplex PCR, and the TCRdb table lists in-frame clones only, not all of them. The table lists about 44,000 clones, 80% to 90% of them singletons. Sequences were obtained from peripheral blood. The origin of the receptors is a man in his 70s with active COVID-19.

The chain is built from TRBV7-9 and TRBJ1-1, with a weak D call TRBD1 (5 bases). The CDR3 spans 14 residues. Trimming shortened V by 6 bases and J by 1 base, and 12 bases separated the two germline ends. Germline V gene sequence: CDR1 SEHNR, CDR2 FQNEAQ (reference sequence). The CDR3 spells CASRYGGGNTEAFF. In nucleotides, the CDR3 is TGTGCCAGCAGGTACGGGGGAGGGAACACTGAAGCTTTCTTT.

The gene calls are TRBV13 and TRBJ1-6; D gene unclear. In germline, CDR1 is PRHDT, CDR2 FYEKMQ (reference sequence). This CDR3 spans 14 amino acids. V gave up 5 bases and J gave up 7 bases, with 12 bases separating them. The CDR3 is CASSLDSWNSPLHF. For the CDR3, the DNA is TGTGCCAGCAGCCTCGACTCGTGGAATTCACCCCTCCACTTT.

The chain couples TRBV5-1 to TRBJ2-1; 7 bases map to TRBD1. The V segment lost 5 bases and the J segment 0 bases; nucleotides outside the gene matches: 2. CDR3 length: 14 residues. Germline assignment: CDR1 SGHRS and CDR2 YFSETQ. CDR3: CASRGTASYNEQFF. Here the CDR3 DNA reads TGCGCCAGCAGGGGGACAGCCTCCTACAATGAGCAGTTCTTC.

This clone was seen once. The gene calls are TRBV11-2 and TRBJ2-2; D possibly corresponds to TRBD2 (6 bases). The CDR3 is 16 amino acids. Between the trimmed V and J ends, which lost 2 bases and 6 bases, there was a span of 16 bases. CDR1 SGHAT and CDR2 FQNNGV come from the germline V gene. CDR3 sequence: CASSLQGGGVSGELFF. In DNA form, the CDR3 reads TGTGCCAGCAGCTTACAGGGCGGAGGGGTTTCCGGGGAGCTGTTTTTT.

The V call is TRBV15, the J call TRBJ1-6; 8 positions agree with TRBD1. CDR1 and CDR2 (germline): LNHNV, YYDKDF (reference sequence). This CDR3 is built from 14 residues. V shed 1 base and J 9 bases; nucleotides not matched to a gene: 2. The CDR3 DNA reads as TGTGCCACCAGCAGAGCCCAGGGGGCTTCACCCCTCCACTTT. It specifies CATSRAQGASPLHF.

The DNA of the CDR3 is TGTGCCAGCAGCATAGCGGGGGGCTCCTACAATGAGCAGTTCTTC. Its protein product is CASSIAGGSYNEQFF. The gene calls are TRBV5-6 and TRBJ2-1, with 10 bases lining up with TRBD2. Trimming removed 4 bases from V and 0 bases from J; junction bases left unmatched: 1. Germline V CDR1 and CDR2: SGHDT, YYEEEE. The CDR3 is 15 residues long.

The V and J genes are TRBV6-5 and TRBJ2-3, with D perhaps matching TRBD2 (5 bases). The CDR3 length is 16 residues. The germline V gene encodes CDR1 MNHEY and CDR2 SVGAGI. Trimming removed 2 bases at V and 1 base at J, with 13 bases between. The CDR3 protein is CASSYVGQRGTDTQYF. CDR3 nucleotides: TGTGCCAGCAGTTACGTCGGGCAGAGGGGCACAGATACGCAGTATTTT.

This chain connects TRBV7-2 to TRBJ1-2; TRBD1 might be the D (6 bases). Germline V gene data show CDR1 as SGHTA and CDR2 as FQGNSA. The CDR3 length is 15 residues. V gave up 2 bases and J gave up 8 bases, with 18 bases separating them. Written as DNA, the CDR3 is TGTGCCAGCAGCTTACAATACAGGGATTCAGCCGGCTACACCTTC. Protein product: CASSLQYRDSAGYTF.

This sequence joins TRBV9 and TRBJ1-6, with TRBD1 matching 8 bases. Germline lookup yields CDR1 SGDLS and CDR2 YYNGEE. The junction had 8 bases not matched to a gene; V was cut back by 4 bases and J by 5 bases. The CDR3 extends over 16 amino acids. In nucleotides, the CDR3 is TGTGCCAGCAGCACAAGACAGGGGACCGATAATTCACCCCTCCACTTT. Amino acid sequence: CASSTRQGTDNSPLHF.

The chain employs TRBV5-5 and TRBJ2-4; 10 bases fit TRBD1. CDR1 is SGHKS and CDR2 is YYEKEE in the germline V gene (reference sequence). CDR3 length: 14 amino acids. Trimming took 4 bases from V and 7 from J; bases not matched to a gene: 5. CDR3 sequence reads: CASSRQGALNIQYF. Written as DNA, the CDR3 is TGTGCCAGCAGCCGACAGGGGGCTTTGAACATTCAGTACTTC.

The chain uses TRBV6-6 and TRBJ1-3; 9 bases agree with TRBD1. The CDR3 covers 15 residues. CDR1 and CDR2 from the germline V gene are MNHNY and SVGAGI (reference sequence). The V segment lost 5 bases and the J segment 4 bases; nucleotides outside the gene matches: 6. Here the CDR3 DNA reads TGTGCCAGCAGTAGAACAGGGGGCGAAGGAAACACCATATATTTT. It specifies CASSRTGGEGNTIYF.

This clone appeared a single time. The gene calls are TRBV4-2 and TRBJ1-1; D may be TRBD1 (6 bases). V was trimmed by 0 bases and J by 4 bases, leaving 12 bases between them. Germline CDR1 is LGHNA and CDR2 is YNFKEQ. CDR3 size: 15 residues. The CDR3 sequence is CASSQDPGVVTEAFF. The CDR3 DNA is TGTGCCAGCAGCCAAGATCCAGGGGTTGTCACTGAAGCTTTCTTT.

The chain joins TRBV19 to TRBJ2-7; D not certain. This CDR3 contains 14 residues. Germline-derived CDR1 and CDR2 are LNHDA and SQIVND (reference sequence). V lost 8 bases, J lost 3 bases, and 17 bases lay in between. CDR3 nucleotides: TGTGCCAGTTCCGGCGGCGGCAGCAGCTACGAGCAGTACTTC. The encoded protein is CASSGGGSSYEQYF.

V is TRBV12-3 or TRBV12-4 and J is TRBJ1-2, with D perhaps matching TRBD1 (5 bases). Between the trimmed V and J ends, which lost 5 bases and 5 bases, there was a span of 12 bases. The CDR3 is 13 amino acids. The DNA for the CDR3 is TGTGCCAGCAGTCCAGGGTCCGGGTATGGCTACACCTTC. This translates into CASSPGSGYGYTF.

CDR3 amino acids: CASSLLLDRDRGVGNEQFF. DNA of the CDR3: TGTGCCAGCAGCCTTCTTTTAGACCGGGACAGGGGGGTGGGCAATGAGCAGTTCTTC. This rearrangement joins TRBV3-1 (or the pseudogene TRBV3-2) to TRBJ2-1, with TRBD1 matching 11 bases. J was trimmed by 6 bases and V by 4 bases; bases with no gene match: 17. CDR1 and CDR2 (germline): LGHDT, YNNKEL (reference sequence). The CDR3 has 19 residues.

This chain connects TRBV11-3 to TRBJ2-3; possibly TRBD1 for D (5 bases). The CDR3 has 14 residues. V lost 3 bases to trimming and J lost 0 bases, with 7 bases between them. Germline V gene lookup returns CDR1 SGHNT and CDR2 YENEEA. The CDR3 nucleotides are TGTGCCAGCAGCTTGGGGCCTAGCACAGATACGCAGTATTTT. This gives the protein CASSLGPSTDTQYF.

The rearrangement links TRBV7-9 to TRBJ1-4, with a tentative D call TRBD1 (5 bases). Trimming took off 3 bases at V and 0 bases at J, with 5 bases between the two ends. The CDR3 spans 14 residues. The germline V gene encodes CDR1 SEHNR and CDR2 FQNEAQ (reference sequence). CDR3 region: CASSLGPTNEKLFF. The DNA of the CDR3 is TGTGCCAGCAGCTTGGGGCCAACTAATGAAAAACTGTTTTTT.

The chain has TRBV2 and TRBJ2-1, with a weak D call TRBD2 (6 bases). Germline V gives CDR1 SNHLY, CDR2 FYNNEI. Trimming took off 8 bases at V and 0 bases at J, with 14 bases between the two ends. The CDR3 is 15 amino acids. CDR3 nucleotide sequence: TGTGCCAGCGGGGAGGCGGTTAGCTCCTACAATGAGCAGTTCTTC. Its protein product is CASGEAVSSYNEQFF.

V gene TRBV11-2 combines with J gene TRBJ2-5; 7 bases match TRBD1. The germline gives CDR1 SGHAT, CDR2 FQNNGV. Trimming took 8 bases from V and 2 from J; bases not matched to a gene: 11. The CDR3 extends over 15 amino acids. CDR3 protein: CASVRDRATQETQYF. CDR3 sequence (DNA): TGTGCCAGCGTACGCGACAGGGCAACACAAGAGACCCAGTACTTC.

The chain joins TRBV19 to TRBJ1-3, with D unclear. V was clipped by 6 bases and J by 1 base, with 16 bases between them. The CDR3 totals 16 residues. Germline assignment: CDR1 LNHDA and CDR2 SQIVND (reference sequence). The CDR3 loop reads CASSNPADFSGNTIYF. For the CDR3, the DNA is TGTGCCAGTAGCAACCCCGCGGACTTTTCTGGAAACACCATATATTTT.

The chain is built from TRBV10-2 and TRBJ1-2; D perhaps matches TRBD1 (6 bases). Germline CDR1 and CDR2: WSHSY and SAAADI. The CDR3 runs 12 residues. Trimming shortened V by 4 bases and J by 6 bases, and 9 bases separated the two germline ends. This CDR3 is CASSGYRDGYTF. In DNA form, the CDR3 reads TGCGCCAGCAGTGGTTACAGGGATGGCTACACCTTC.

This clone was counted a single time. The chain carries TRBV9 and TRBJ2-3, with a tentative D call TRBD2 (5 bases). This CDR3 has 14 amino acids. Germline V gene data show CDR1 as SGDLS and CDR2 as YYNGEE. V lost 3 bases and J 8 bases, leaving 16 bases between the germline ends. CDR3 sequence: CASSGGRGPVTQYF. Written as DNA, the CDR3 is TGTGCCAGCAGCGGTGGGAGAGGCCCGGTTACGCAGTATTTT.

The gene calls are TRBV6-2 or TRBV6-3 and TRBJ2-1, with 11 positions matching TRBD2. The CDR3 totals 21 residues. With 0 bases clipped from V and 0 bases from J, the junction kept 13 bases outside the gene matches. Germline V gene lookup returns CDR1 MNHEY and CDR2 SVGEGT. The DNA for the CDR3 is TGTGCCAGCAGTTACTCACCTAGCGGGGGGTCCAGAAGGAGCTCCTACAATGAGCAGTTCTTC. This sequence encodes CASSYSPSGGSRRSSYNEQFF.